This record covers a single TCR beta chain. The antigen is unknown. Here immunoSEQ multiplex PCR was the method, and the copy in TCRdb shows in-frame clones only, minus some. The sample includes some 100,000 clones, 78% of them seen just once. Germline assignment: CDR1 SGHRS and CDR2 YFSETQ. V gave up 0 bases and J gave up 6 bases, with 13 bases separating them. This CDR3 is built from 14 residues. The data were taken from a study of radiotherapy plus CTLA-4 blockade in lung cancer. Whole-study results and caveats: TCR clones from tumors expanded in blood after radiotherapy plus ipilimumab. Increased serum interferon-beta after radiation also reportedly predicted response strongly.

The starting material was peripheral blood, obtained from a patient treated with radiotherapy plus ipilimumab. The sequence derives from a human donor with non-small cell lung cancer who had a partial response to radiotherapy plus ipilimumab. This chain joins TRBV5-1 and TRBJ2-7; D call uncertain. CDR3 residues: CASSLEQPPGEQYF. In DNA form, the CDR3 reads TGCGCCAGCAGCTTGGAACAGCCTCCCGGCGAGCAGTACTTC.